Listed below are T cell receptor beta chains from one sample, sequenced in a study of cytomegalovirus exposure and HLA in healthy donors. Repertoires were generated with immunoSEQ multiplex PCR, while TCRdb's copy carries only in-frame clones and drops some. This table has around 130,000 clones, about 76% appearing once. Sequenced input: PBMCs. These receptors were obtained from a man aged 35-49 years in good health and CMV-seropositive. CDR3s include the opening cysteine and the closing phenylalanine or tryptophan. Fields, in order: clone size, J gene, D gene, V gene, CDR3 DNA, CDR3 protein. D genes are given only for firm matches. Clone size is stated in some rows and not others, as once, few, many or a class when expanded.

>few|TRBJ1-3|-|TRBV19
TGTGCCAGTAGTTGGGCAGGGGGAAACACCATATATTTT
CASSWAGGNTIYF
>-|TRBJ2-3|-|TRBV5-1
TGCGCCAGCAGCTTGAGAGATCCTAGCACAGATACGCAGTATTTT
CASSLRDPSTDTQYF
>-|TRBJ1-2|TRBD1|TRBV19
TGTGCCAGTAGCCTCCGGGACAGGGGCCTTAAGGACTATGGCTACACCTTC
CASSLRDRGLKDYGYTF
>-|TRBJ1-6|TRBD1|TRBV4-2
TGTGCCAGCAGCCAAGATATGACAGGGAGACCCCTCCACTTT
CASSQDMTGRPLHF
>few|TRBJ2-7|-|TRBV9
TGTGCCAGCAGCTTATTAGACAGTGCTTATTACTACGAGCAGTACTTC
CASSLLDSAYYYEQYF
>-|TRBJ1-2|TRBD1|TRBV2
TGTGCCAGCAGTGGGGACAGGGCGGGCTATGGCTACACCTTC
CASSGDRAGYGYTF
>-|TRBJ2-3|-|TRBV5-1
TGCGCCAGCAGCTTGAGGACAGATCCTAGCACAGATACGCAGTATTTT
CASSLRTDPSTDTQYF
>-|TRBJ1-1|-|TRBV6-1
TGTGCCAGCAGTGTAAGGGGAACTGAAGCTTTCTTT
CASSVRGTEAFF
>-|TRBJ2-1|TRBD2|TRBV2
TGTGCCAGCAGATTAGCGGGGGGGCTCAATGAGCAGTTCTTC
CASRLAGGLNEQFF
>-|TRBJ1-3|-|TRBV6-5
TGTGCCAGCAGCTACACAGGGGGAAACACCATATATTTT
CASSYTGGNTIYF
>-|TRBJ2-7|TRBD1|TRBV5-1
TGCGCCAGCAGCTTTGGACAGGGGCTGAGCTACGAGCAGTACTTC
CASSFGQGLSYEQYF
>-|TRBJ1-5|-|TRBV27
TGTGCCAGCAGTTTATACCGTAAAACAGGGAGCAATCAGCCCCAGCATTTT
CASSLYRKTGSNQPQHF
>-|TRBJ2-7|-|TRBV18
TGTGCCAGCTCACCAAAGCACGAGCAGTACTTC
CASSPKHEQYF
>-|TRBJ1-2|TRBD1|TRBV28
TGTGCCAGCAGTTTATCAGGGGGCAGAGTTAGTGGCTACACCTTC
CASSLSGGRVSGYTF
>once|TRBJ2-7|TRBD1|TRBV5-1
TGCGCCAGCAGCTTGATCGACAGGGCTGTCGAGCAGTACTTC
CASSLIDRAVEQYF
>-|TRBJ1-1|TRBD1|TRBV6-5
TGTGCCAGCAGTTCGCACCAGGGGGGTAACACTGAAGCTTTCTTT
CASSSHQGGNTEAFF
>-|TRBJ2-2|TRBD1|TRBV7-8
TGTGCCAGCAGCTCACTAGTGGGGACAGGGTACACCGGGGAGCTGTTTTTT
CASSSLVGTGYTGELFF
>-|TRBJ2-5|-|TRBV5-5
TGTGCCAGCAGCCCCTACTATTCCGGGACAACATTGAAAGAGACCCAGTACTTC
CASSPYYSGTTLKETQYF
>-|TRBJ2-7|-|TRBV5-4
TGTGCCAGCAGCTTACAGAGTCAACAGTTCGGCGAGCAGTACTTC
CASSLQSQQFGEQYF
>-|TRBJ2-1|TRBD2|TRBV14
TGTGCCAGCAGCCATGGACTAGCGGCCCTCAATGAGCAGTTCTTC
CASSHGLAALNEQFF
>-|TRBJ2-7|TRBD2|TRBV5-1
TGCGCCAGCAGCGCAGCCAGGGGGATCTCTAGCGGGAACTACGAGCAGTACTTC
CASSAARGISSGNYEQYF
>-|TRBJ1-5|-|TRBV10-3
TGTGCCATCAGCGCGTCGGCGGAAAGCAATCAGCCCCAGCATTTT
CAISASAESNQPQHF
>few|TRBJ1-1|-|TRBV27
TGTGCCAGCAGTCCACAGGGCGCGGATACTGAAGCTTTCTTT
CASSPQGADTEAFF
>few|TRBJ1-1|-|TRBV18
TGTGCCAGCTCATACTCAGGGGCTGAAGCTTTCTTT
CASSYSGAEAFF
>-|TRBJ2-7|-|TRBV7-9
TGTGCCAGCAGCGCGACAGCGAAGTACGAGCAGTACTTC
CASSATAKYEQYF
>-|TRBJ2-6|TRBD1|TRBV13
TGTGCCAGCAACCTCGGGACAGGCAGCTCTGGGGCCAACGTCCTGACTTTC
CASNLGTGSSGANVLTF
>-|TRBJ1-1|-|TRBV19
TGTGCCAGTATCCCGCCTTCGGGGAGCACTGAAGCTTTCTTT
CASIPPSGSTEAFF
>-|TRBJ1-4|-|TRBV30
TGTGCCTGGCACAGACCTAATGAAAAACTGTTTTTT
CAWHRPNEKLFF
>once|TRBJ2-7|-|TRBV28
TGTGCCAGCAGGGGGCATACCAACTACGAGCAGTACTTC
CASRGHTNYEQYF
>-|TRBJ1-6|-|TRBV7-2
TGTGCCAGCAGCTTTAAGGTTGGGCCACCCCTCCACTTT
CASSFKVGPPLHF
>-|TRBJ1-2|-|TRBV30
TGTGGCCTTGGGGGGATCAACTATGGCTACACCTTC
CGLGGINYGYTF
>-|TRBJ2-7|TRBD2|TRBV19
TGTGCCAGTAGTATAGGACTAGCGGGAACCTACGAGCAGTACTTC
CASSIGLAGTYEQYF
>few|TRBJ1-6|-|TRBV2
TGTGCCGGAGGAGAGACCTATAATTCACCCCTCCACTTT
CAGGETYNSPLHF
>-|TRBJ2-1|-|TRBV9
TGTGCCAGCAGCGCCCGCGGGGTTGGCTACAATGAGCAGTTCTTC
CASSARGVGYNEQFF
>-|TRBJ2-7|-|TRBV5-6
TGTGCCAGCAGCAGCCAAATCCGGGACTCAGTCTCCTACGAGCAGTACTTC
CASSSQIRDSVSYEQYF
>-|TRBJ2-7|TRBD1|TRBV7-2
TGTGCCAGCAGCTACGGGACAGGCAGCTCCTACGAGCAGTACTTC
CASSYGTGSSYEQYF
>-|TRBJ1-5|TRBD1|TRBV6-1
TGTGCCAGCAGTGAATTCGACAGGGCCTTTAGCAATCAGCCCCAGCATTTT
CASSEFDRAFSNQPQHF
>-|TRBJ1-6|TRBD1|TRBV4-2
TGTGCCAGCAGCCAAGTCAGACAGGGCTATAATTCACCCCTCCACTTT
CASSQVRQGYNSPLHF
>-|TRBJ1-3|-|TRBV18
TGTGCCAGCTCACCCAACCCCCGAGGTAACTCTGGAAACACCATATATTTT
CASSPNPRGNSGNTIYF
>-|TRBJ2-7|TRBD2|TRBV18
TGTGCCAGCTCACCCCGGCGGGAGGGCGCCTACGAGCAGTACTTC
CASSPRREGAYEQYF
>-|TRBJ2-7|-|TRBV27
TGTGCCAGCAGTTCTATGGGCCGCAAGAACTACGAGCAGTACTTC
CASSSMGRKNYEQYF
>-|TRBJ2-1|TRBD1|TRBV11-2
TGTGCCAGCAGCTTAGGGGACAGGGGGTATAATGAGCAGTTCTTC
CASSLGDRGYNEQFF
>-|TRBJ2-2|TRBD2|TRBV5-4
TGTGCCAGCAGCTGGTCTAGCGGTATGAACACCGGGGAGCTGTTTTTT
CASSWSSGMNTGELFF
>-|TRBJ2-1|-|TRBV19
TGTGCCAGTAGGATCGACAGGAGCTCCTACAATGAGCAGTTCTTC
CASRIDRSSYNEQFF
>-|TRBJ2-2|TRBD1|TRBV6-5
TGTGCCAGCACCCGGACAGGGTTCGGGGAGCTGTTTTTT
CASTRTGFGELFF
>-|TRBJ1-4|TRBD1|TRBV18
TGTGCCAGCTCACGCGACAGGGCTGCTAATGAAAAACTGTTTTTT
CASSRDRAANEKLFF
>few|TRBJ1-5|-|TRBV19
TGTGCCAGTAAGGAGGGAGGGGTGGCTCAGCCCCAGCATTTT
CASKEGGVAQPQHF
>-|TRBJ2-5|-|TRBV7-2
TGTGCCAGCAGCCTGCTCCCGGGGTACCAAGAGACCCAGTACTTC
CASSLLPGYQETQYF
>-|TRBJ2-2|-|TRBV9
TGTGCCAGCAGCGTCGGGAACACCGGGGAGCTGTTTTTT
CASSVGNTGELFF
>-|TRBJ2-7|TRBD1|TRBV5-1
TGCGCCAGCAGCTTTTTGACAGGGGACGCCTACGAGCAGTACTTC
CASSFLTGDAYEQYF
>once|TRBJ2-2|-|TRBV5-8
TGTGCCAGCAGCTTGGGTGGCGGAGTAAACACCGGGGAGCTGTTTTTT
CASSLGGGVNTGELFF
>-|TRBJ1-2|-|TRBV28
TGTGCCACCGCCAGGCTATCGTATGGCTACACCTTC
CATARLSYGYTF
>-|TRBJ2-2|-|TRBV29-1
TGCAGCGTTGAAGATCTCGATGGGGCCACCGGGGAGCTGTTTTTT
CSVEDLDGATGELFF
>-|TRBJ1-6|-|TRBV14
TGTGCCAGCAGCGGCGGAAGGTATAATTCACCCCTCCACTTT
CASSGGRYNSPLHF
>few|TRBJ2-3|TRBD1|TRBV28
TGTGCCAGCATTAGGGACAGGGGGCTTGACACAGATACGCAGTATTTT
CASIRDRGLDTDTQYF